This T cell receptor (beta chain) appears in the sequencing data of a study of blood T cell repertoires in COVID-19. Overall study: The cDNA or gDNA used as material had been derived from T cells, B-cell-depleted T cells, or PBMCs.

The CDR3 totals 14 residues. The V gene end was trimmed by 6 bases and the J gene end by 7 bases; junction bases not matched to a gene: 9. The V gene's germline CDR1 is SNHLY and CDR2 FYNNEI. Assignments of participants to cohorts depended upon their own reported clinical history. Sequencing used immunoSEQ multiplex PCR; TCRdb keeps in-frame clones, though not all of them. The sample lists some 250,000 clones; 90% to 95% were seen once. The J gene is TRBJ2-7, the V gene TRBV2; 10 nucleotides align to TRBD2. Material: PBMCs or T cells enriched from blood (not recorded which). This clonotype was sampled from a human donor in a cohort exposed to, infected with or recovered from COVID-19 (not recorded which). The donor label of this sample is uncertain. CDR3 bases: TGTGCCAGCAGGCCGGGACTAGCGACTTTTGAGCAGTACTTC. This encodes CASRPGLATFEQYF.